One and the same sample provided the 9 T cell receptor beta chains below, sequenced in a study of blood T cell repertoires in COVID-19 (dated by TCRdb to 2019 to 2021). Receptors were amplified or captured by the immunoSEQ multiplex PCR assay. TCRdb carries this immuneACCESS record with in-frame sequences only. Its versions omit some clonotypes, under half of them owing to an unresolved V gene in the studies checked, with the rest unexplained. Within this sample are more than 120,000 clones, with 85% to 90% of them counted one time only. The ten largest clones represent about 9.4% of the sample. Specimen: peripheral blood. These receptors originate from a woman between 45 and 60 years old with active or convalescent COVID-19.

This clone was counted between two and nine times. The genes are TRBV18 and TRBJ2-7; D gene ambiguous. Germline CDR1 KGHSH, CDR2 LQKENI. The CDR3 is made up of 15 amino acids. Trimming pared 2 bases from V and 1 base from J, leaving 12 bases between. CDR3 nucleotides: TGTGCCAGCTCACCAAGCCCCGAGGCGTCCTACGAGCAGTACTTC. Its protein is CASSPSPEASYEQYF.

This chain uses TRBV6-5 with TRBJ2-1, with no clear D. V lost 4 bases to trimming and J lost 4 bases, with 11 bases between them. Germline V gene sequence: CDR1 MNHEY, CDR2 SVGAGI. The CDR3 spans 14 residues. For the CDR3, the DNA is TGTGCCAGCAGTTGGGCACCTATATACAATGAGCAGTTCTTC. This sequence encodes CASSWAPIYNEQFF.

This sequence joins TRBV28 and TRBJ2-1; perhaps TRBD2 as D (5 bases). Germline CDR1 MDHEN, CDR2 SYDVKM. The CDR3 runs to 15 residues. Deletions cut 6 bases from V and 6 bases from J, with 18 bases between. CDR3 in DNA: TGTGCCAGCAGGTCTGGAGGACCCTCGGCCAATGAGCAGTTCTTC. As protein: CASRSGGPSANEQFF.

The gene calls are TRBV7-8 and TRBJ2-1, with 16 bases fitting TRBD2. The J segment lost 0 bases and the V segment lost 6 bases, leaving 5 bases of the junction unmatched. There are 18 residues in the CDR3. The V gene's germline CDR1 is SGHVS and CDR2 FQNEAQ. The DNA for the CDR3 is TGTGCCAGCAGGGAGGGACTAGCGGGAGGGGACTCCTACAATGAGCAGTTCTTC. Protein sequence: CASREGLAGGDSYNEQFF.

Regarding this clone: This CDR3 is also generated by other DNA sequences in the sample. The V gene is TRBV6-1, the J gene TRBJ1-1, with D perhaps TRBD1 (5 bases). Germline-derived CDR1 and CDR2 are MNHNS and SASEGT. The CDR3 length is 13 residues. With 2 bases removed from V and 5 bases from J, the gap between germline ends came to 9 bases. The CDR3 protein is CASSEQGATEAFF. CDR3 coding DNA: TGTGCCAGCAGTGAACAGGGCGCGACTGAAGCTTTCTTT.

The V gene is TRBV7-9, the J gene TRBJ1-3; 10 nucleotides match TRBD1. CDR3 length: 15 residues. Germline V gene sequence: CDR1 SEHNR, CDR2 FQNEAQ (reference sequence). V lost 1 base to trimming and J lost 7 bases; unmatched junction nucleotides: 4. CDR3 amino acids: CASSLDGTGDNTIYF. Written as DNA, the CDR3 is TGTGCCAGCAGCTTAGATGGGACAGGGGACAACACCATATATTTT.

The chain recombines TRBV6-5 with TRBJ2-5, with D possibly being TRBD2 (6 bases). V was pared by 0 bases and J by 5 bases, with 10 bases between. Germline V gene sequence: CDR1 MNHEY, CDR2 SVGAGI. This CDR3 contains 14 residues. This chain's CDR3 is CASSYSGTVETQYF. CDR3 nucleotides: TGTGCCAGCAGTTACTCCGGGACTGTGGAGACCCAGTACTTC.

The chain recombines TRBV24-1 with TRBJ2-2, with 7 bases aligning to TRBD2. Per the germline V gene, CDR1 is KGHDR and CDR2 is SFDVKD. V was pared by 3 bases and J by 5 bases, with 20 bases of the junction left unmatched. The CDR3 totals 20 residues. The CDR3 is CATSDARLGAGVGKTGELFF. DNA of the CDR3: TGTGCCACCAGTGATGCTCGCCTAGGCGCGGGAGTAGGGAAAACCGGGGAGCTGTTTTTT.

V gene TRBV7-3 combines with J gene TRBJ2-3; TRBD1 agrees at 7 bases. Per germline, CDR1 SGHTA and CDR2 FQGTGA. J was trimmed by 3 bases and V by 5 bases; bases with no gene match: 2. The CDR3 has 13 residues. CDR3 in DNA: TGTGCCAGCAGCACGACAGGGACAGATACGCAGTATTTT. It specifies CASSTTGTDTQYF.